The clone carrying this TCR beta chain has a handful of counts. Its antigen is as yet unknown. This specimen comes from a study of blood T cells in healthy people across ages. Points from the study as a whole: A strong correlation was found between TCR beta diversity and the percentage of naive T cells. Unsorted PBMC input precluded a conclusive naive versus antigen-experienced comparison. When set beside aged donors, long-lived donors presented more naive CD4+ cells and higher diversity.

The CDR3 runs 16 residues. Germline V gives CDR1 DFQATT, CDR2 SNEGSKA (reference sequence). The ends lost 3 bases at V and 0 bases at J; junction bases unmatched: 8. Through a sample-barcoded 5' primer and a J-beta primer mix, a second PCR was run for roughly 6 to 11 cycles. From the 5' RACE reads, TCRdb called clonotypes with MiXCR, one entry per CDR3 protein. The table lists 250,000 to 300,000 distinct CDR3 sequences, around 29% of them singletons. Specimen: blood. The sequence was obtained from a woman between 65 and 79 years old in good health. V usage is TRBV20-1 and J usage is TRBJ1-5; TRBD1 aligns across 7 bases. CDR3 bases: TGCAGTGCTAGGGCAGGGGGGCAGTATAGCAATCAGCCCCAGCATTTT. It specifies CSARAGGQYSNQPQHF.